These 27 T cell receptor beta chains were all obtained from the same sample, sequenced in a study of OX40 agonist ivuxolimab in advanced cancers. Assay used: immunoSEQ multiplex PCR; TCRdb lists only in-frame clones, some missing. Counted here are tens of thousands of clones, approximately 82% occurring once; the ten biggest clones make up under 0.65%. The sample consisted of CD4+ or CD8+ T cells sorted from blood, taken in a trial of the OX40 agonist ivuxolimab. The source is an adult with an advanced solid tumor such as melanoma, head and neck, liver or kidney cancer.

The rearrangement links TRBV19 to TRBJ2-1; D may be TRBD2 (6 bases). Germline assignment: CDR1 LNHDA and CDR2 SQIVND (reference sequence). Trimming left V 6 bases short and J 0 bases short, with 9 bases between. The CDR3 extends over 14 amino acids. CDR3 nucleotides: TGTGCCAGTAGGGGAGCGGGCTCCTACAATGAGCAGTTCTTC. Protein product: CASRGAGSYNEQFF.

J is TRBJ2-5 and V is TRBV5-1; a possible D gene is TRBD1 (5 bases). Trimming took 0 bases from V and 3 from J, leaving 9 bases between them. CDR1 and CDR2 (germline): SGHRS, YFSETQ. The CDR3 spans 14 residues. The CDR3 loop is CASSLARAEETQYF. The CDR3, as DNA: TGCGCCAGCAGCTTGGCCAGGGCAGAAGAGACCCAGTACTTC.

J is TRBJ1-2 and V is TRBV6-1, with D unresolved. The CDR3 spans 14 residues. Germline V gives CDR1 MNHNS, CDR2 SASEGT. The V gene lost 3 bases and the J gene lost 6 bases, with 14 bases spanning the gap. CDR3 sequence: CASSDGPRKDGYTF. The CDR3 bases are TGTGCCAGCAGTGACGGTCCGAGGAAGGATGGCTACACCTTC.

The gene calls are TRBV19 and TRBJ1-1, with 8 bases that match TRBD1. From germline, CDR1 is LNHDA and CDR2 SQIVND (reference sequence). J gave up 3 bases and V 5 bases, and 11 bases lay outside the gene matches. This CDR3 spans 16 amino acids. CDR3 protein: CASSVAKGQADTEAFF. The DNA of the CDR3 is TGTGCCAGTAGTGTCGCAAAGGGACAGGCAGACACTGAAGCTTTCTTT.

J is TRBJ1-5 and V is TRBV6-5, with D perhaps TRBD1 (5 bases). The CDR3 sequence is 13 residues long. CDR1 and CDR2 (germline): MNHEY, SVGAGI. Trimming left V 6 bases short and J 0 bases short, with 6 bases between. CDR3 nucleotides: TGTGCCAGCAGGAGGGGTAGCAATCAGCCCCAGCATTTT. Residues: CASRRGSNQPQHF.

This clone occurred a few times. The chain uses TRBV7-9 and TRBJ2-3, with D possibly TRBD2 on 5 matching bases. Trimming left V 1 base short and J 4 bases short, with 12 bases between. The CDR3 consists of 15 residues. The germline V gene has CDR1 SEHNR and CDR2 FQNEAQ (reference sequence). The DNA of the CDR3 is TGTGCCAGCAGCTTAGGGGGTGTCGGGGCAGATACGCAGTATTTT. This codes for CASSLGGVGADTQYF.

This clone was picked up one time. Here the CDR3 reads CASSLDRDYGYTF. In nucleotides, the CDR3 is TGTGCCAGCAGCCTGGACAGGGACTATGGCTACACCTTC. The V gene is TRBV7-3, the J gene TRBJ1-2; the match to TRBD1 covers 8 bases. The CDR3 extends over 13 amino acids. Trimming at V came to 5 bases and at J to 3 bases, leaving 2 bases not matched to a gene. The germline gives CDR1 SGHTA, CDR2 FQGTGA.

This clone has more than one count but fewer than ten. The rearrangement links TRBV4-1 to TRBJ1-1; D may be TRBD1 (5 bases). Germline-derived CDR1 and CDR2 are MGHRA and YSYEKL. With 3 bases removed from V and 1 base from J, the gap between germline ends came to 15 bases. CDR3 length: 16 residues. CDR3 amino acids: CASSHFAGTGNTEAFF. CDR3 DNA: TGCGCCAGCAGCCACTTCGCGGGGACTGGGAACACTGAAGCTTTCTTT.

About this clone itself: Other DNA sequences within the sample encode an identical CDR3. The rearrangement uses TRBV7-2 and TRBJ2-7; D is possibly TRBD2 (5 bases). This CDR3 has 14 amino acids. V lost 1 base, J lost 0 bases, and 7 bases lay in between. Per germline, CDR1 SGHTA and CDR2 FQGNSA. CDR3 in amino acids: CASSLERDSYEQYF. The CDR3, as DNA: TGTGCCAGCAGCTTAGAACGGGACTCCTACGAGCAGTACTTC. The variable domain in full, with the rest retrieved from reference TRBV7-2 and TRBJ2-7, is GAGVSQSPSNKVTEKGKDVELRCDPISGHTALYWYRQSLGQGLEFLIYFQGNSAPDKSGLPSDRFSAERTGGSVSTLTIQRTQQEDSAVYLCASSLERDSYEQYFGPGTRLTVT.

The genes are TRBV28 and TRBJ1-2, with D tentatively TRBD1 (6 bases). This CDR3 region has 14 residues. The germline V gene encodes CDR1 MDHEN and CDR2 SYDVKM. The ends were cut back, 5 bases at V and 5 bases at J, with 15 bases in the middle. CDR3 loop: CASSLGTRDYGYTF. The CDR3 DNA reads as TGTGCCAGCAGTCTCGGGACACGGGATTATGGCTACACCTTC.

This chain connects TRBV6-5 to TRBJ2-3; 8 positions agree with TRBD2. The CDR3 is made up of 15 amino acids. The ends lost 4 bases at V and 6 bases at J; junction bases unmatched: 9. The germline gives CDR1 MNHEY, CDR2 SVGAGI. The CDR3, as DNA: TGTGCCAGCAGTTCACTAGCGGTTGAGGGGGATACGCAGTATTTT. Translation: CASSSLAVEGDTQYF.

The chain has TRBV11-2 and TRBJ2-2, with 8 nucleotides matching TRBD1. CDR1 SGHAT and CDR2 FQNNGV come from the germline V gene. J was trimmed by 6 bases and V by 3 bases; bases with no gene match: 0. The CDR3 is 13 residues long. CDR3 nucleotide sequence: TGTGCCAGCAGCTTGGACAGGGCCGGGGAGCTGTTTTTT. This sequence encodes CASSLDRAGELFF.

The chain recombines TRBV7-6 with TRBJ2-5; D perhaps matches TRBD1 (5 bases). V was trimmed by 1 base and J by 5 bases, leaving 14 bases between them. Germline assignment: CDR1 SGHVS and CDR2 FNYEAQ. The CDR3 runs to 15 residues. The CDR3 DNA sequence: TGTGCCAGCAGCTTAGTTGGCCTCAGGGTTGAGACCCAGTACTTC. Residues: CASSLVGLRVETQYF.

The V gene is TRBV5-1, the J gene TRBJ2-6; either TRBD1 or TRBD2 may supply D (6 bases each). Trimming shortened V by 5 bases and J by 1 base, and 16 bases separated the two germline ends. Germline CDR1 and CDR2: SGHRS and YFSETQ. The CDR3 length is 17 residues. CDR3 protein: CASSSGASVSGANVLTF. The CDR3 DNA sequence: TGCGCCAGCAGTTCGGGGGCTTCAGTATCTGGGGCCAACGTCCTGACTTTC.

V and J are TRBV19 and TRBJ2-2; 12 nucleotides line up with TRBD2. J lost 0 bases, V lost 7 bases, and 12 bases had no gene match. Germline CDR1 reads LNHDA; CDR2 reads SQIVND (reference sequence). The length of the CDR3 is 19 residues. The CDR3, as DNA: TGTGCCAGTACCCTGAGGGGACTAGCGGGCGCCTCGAACACCGGGGAGCTGTTTTTT. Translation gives CASTLRGLAGASNTGELFF.

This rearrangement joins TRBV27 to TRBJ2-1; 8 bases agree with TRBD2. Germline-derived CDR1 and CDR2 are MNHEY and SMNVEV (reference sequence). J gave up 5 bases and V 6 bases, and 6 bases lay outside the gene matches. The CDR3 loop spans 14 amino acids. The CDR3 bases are TGTGCCAGCAGCCTAGCGGGTTGGGACAATGAGCAGTTCTTC. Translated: CASSLAGWDNEQFF.

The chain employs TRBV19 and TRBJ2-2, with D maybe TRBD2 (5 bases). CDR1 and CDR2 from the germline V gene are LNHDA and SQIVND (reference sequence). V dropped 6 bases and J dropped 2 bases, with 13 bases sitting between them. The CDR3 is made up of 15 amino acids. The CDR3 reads CASSSGSANTGELFF. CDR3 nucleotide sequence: TGTGCCAGTAGCTCTGGGAGCGCAAACACCGGGGAGCTGTTTTTT.

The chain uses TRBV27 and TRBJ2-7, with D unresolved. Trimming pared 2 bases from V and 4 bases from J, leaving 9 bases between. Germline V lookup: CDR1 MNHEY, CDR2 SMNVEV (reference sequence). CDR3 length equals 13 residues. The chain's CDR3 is CASSLIFGYEQYF. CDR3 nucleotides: TGTGCCAGCAGTTTAATTTTCGGTTACGAGCAGTACTTC.

CDR3 protein: CASSPFSSGSWYTGELFF. The CDR3 nucleotides read TGTGCCAGCAGTCCCTTCTCTAGCGGGAGTTGGTACACCGGGGAGCTGTTTTTT. The rearrangement joins TRBV28 to TRBJ2-2; 10 nucleotides agree with TRBD2. This CDR3 is 18 amino acids long. Per the germline V gene, CDR1 is MDHEN and CDR2 is SYDVKM. Germline trimming cut 5 bases from V and 3 bases from J; bases unmatched to any gene: 12.

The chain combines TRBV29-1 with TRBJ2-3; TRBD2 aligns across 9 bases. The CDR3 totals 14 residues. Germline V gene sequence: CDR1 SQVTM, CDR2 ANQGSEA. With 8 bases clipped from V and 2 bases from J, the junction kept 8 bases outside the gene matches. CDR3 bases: TGCAGCACGTGGACTAGCGAACCCACAGATACGCAGTATTTT. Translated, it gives CSTWTSEPTDTQYF.

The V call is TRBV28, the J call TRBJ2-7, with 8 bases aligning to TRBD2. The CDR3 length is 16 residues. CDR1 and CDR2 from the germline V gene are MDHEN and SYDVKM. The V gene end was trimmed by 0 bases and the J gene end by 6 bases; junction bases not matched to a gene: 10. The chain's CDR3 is CASSLWSGSSPSEQYF. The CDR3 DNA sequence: TGTGCCAGCAGTTTATGGAGCGGGAGCTCGCCCAGCGAGCAGTACTTC.

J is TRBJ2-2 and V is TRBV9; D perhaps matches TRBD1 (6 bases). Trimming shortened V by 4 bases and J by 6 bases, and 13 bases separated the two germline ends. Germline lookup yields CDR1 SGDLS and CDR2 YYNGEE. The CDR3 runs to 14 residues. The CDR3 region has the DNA TGTGCCAGCAGCACAACAGGGACCCCCGGGGAGCTGTTTTTT. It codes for CASSTTGTPGELFF.

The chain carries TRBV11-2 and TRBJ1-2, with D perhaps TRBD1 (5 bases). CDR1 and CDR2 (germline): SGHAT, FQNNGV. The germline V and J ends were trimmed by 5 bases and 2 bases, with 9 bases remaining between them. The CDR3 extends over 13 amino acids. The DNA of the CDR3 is TGTGCCAGCAGCGTAGCAGGGAACTATGGCTACACCTTC. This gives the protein CASSVAGNYGYTF.

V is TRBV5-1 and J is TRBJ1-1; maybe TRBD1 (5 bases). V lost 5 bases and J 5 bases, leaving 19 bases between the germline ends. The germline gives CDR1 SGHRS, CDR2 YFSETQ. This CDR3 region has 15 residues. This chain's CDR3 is CASSSVAGSGTEAFF. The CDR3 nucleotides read TGCGCCAGCAGTTCCGTCGCAGGGAGCGGGACTGAAGCTTTCTTT.

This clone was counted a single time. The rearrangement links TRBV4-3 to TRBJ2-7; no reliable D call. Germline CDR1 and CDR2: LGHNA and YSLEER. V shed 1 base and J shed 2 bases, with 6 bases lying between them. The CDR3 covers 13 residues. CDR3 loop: CASSQVLAYEQYF. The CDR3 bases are TGCGCCAGCAGCCAAGTTCTCGCCTACGAGCAGTACTTC.

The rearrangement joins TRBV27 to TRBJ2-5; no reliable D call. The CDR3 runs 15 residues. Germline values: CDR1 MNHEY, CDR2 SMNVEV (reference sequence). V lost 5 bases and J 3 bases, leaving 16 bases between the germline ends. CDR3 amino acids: CASSRTKWDKETQYF. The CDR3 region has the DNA TGTGCCAGCAGTCGGACCAAATGGGATAAAGAGACCCAGTACTTC.

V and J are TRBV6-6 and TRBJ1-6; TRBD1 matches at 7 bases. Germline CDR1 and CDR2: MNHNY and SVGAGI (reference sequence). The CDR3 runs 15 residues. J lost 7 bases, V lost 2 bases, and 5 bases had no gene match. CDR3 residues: CASSYSRTGNSPLHF. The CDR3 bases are TGTGCCAGCAGTTACAGCCGGACAGGCAATTCACCCCTCCACTTT.